The sequence of this T cell receptor beta chain was determined in a study of shared clonotypes between healthy human individuals. The assay used deep level. Across several immunoSEQ plates, the genomic DNA of each subset was split evenly. Per sorted-subset replicate PCR, input was approximately 0.2 ug DNA, representing tens of thousands of T cell genomes. The repertoire was sequenced with immunoSEQ multiplex PCR; TCRdb's copy has only in-frame clones and lacks some. The sample records 2 million to 2.5 million clones, more than 85% being singletons. Germline CDR1 and CDR2: SGHNT and YYREEE (reference sequence). Trimming took off 4 bases at V and 4 bases at J, with 11 bases between the two ends. CDR3 length: 14 residues.

This TCR was recovered from a man younger than 30 in good health. Some clones in this sample may be carry-over from other donors' samples. Sequencing was carried out using naive CD4+ T cells from PBMCs. Subset meaning: CD45RA+ positively selected. The rearrangement joins TRBV5-4 to TRBJ1-4; weak D call: TRBD1 (5 bases). CDR3: CASSADRLNEKLFF. The CDR3 nucleotides read TGTGCCAGCAGCGCCGACAGACTTAATGAAAAACTGTTTTTT.